The clone carrying this T cell receptor (beta chain) is a singleton in its sample. Profiling relied on immunoSEQ multiplex PCR, and the TCRdb table lists in-frame clones only, not all of them. The sample contains some 120,000 clones, less than 90% of which appear only once. This sample is part of a study of T cell responses to AZD1222 COVID-19 vaccine. The junction had 14 bases not matched to a gene; V was cut back by 5 bases and J by 4 bases. The V gene's germline CDR1 is LGHDT and CDR2 YNNKEL (reference sequence). The CDR3 is made up of 19 amino acids. The sample consisted of peripheral blood, taken on day 0 of AZD1222 vaccination. The chain couples TRBV3-1 (or the pseudogene TRBV3-2) to TRBJ2-5, with 15 bases fitting TRBD2. This clonotype originated in an adult in good health. The CDR3 spells CASSSTWGTSGRWGETQYF. CDR3 in DNA: TGTGCCAGCAGCTCGACCTGGGGGACTAGCGGGAGGTGGGGAGAGACCCAGTACTTC.